Shown below are 9 T cell receptor beta chains from a single sample sequenced in a study of beta chain features in type 1 diabetes. Overall study results and limits: Researchers report that Type 1 diabetes patients had moderately but significantly shorter TCRB CDR3s across all four CD4+ subsets.

Antigens for these TCRs are unknown. Every bit of the isolated RNA underwent reverse transcription, so sequencing read expressed TCRB transcripts. Profiled with immunoSEQ multiplex PCR; TCRdb holds only in-frame clones, not every one. The sample shows some 350,000 clones, about 13% of them seen only once. Sequenced sample: naive CD4+ T cells from blood. Every receptor here comes from a woman aged 18-30 years with type 1 diabetes.

V and J are TRBV19 and TRBJ1-5, with TRBD1 identical over 7 bases. The CDR3 is 14 amino acids. The germline V gene encodes CDR1 LNHDA and CDR2 SQIVND (reference sequence). V lost 5 bases to trimming and J lost 2 bases; unmatched junction nucleotides: 3. The CDR3 sequence: CASSPGGGNQPQHF. Here the CDR3 DNA reads TGTGCCAGTAGTCCAGGGGGAGGCAATCAGCCCCAGCATTTT. Using reference TRBV19 and TRBJ1-5 for the parts outside the CDR3, the full variable domain is DGGITQSPKYLFRKEGQNVTLSCEQNLNHDAMYWYRQDPGQGLRLIYYSQIVNDFQKGDIAEGYSVSREKKESFPLTVTSAQKNPTAFYLCASSPGGGNQPQHFGDGTRLSIL.

This clone has more than one count but fewer than ten. This chain connects TRBV18 to TRBJ1-2, with a possible D match to TRBD1 (6 bases). The CDR3 consists of 15 residues. The germline V gene has CDR1 KGHSH and CDR2 LQKENI. The V end was cut by 3 bases, the J end by 4 bases, with 15 bases between. The DNA for the CDR3 is TGTGCCAGCTCACCCGGACAGCCGAGATCCTATGGCTACACCTTC. Translation gives CASSPGQPRSYGYTF.

J is TRBJ1-1 and V is TRBV7-9; D might be TRBD1 (5 bases). The germline V and J ends were trimmed by 10 bases and 2 bases, with 11 bases remaining between them. CDR3 size: 12 residues. CDR1 and CDR2 from the germline V gene are SEHNR and FQNEAQ (reference sequence). The CDR3 is CAISRENTEAFF. The DNA for the CDR3 is TGTGCCATCTCCAGGGAAAACACTGAAGCTTTCTTT.

The chain employs TRBV5-1 and TRBJ2-1, with 10 positions matching TRBD1. The V segment lost 0 bases and the J segment 3 bases; nucleotides outside the gene matches: 3. This CDR3 is 16 amino acids long. From germline, CDR1 is SGHRS and CDR2 YFSETQ. DNA of the CDR3: TGCGCCAGCAGCTTGGGCGGGACAGGGGACTACAATGAGCAGTTCTTC. It encodes CASSLGGTGDYNEQFF.

This chain joins TRBV29-1 and TRBJ1-5, with 7 bases matching TRBD1. The CDR3 is 13 residues long. The trim removed 6 bases at V and 6 bases at J, leaving 8 bases unmatched. Germline V gene lookup returns CDR1 SQVTM and CDR2 ANQGSEA. In DNA, the CDR3 is TGCAGCGTGGGAAGGGCAGGGGGTCAGCCCCAGCATTTT. Its translation: CSVGRAGGQPQHF.

The V call is TRBV7-2, the J call TRBJ2-5, with 9 bases aligning to TRBD2. The trim removed 6 bases at V and 5 bases at J, leaving 4 bases unmatched. CDR3 length: 13 residues. Germline assignment: CDR1 SGHTA and CDR2 FQGNSA. CDR3 residues: CASSPSGIETQYF. CDR3 bases: TGTGCCAGCAGTCCTAGCGGGATTGAGACCCAGTACTTC.

For the CDR3, the DNA is TGTGCCAGCAGTTTAACAGGACTCGGGGGCACTGAAGCTTTCTTT. It translates to CASSLTGLGGTEAFF. This rearrangement joins TRBV27 to TRBJ1-1, with a tentative D call TRBD1 (5 bases). This CDR3 region has 15 residues. Trimming took 2 bases from V and 4 from J, leaving 14 bases between them. Germline CDR1 and CDR2: MNHEY and SMNVEV (reference sequence).

The table lists this clone with a count of one. This chain joins TRBV27 and TRBJ2-7, with 12 bases lining up with TRBD2. Germline trimming cut 8 bases from V and 4 bases from J; bases unmatched to any gene: 9. Germline lookup yields CDR1 MNHEY and CDR2 SMNVEV (reference sequence). This CDR3 has 15 amino acids. The CDR3 here is CASSMTSGSKYEQYF. CDR3 sequence (DNA): TGTGCCAGCTCAATGACTAGCGGGAGTAAATACGAGCAGTACTTC.

This chain connects TRBV6-6 to TRBJ2-3; 9 nucleotides align to TRBD2. Trimming at V came to 0 bases and at J to 8 bases, leaving 6 bases not matched to a gene. CDR1 and CDR2 (germline): MNHNY, SVGAGI (reference sequence). The CDR3 runs 15 residues. The DNA for the CDR3 is TGTGCCAGCAGTTACTCGAATGCGGGAGGGCCTACGCAGTATTTT. Protein: CASSYSNAGGPTQYF.